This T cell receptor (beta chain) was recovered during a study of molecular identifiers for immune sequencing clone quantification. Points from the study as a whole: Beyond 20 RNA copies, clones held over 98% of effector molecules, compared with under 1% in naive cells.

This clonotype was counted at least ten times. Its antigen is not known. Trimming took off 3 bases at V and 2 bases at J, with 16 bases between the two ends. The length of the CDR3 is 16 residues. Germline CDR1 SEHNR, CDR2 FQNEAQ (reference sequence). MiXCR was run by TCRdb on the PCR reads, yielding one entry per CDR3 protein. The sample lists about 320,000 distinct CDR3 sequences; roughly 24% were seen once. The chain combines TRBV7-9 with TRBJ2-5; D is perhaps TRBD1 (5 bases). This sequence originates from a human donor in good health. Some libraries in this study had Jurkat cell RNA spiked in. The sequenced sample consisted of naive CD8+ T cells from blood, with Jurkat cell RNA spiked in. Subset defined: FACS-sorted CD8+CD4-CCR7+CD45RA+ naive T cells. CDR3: CASSFTGHLIQETQYF. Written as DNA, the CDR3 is TGTGCCAGCAGCTTCACAGGACATTTGATTCAAGAGACCCAGTACTTC.